Shown below are 25 T cell receptor beta chains from a single sample sequenced in a study of blood T cell repertoires in COVID-19. Some clones are missing from TCRdb's copy, which holds only in-frame ones; the method was immunoSEQ multiplex PCR. The sample carries about 140,000 clones, around three quarters recorded once. Material: peripheral blood. The receptor set was obtained from a man aged 60 to 69 with acute or convalescent COVID-19.

This chain connects TRBV5-1 to TRBJ1-1; D remains unclear. V was shortened by 0 bases and J by 1 base, with 10 bases between the two germline ends. The CDR3 consists of 15 residues. The germline V gene encodes CDR1 SGHRS and CDR2 YFSETQ. CDR3 sequence: CASSLGGRTNTEAFF. The DNA of the CDR3 is TGCGCCAGCAGCTTGGGCGGGAGAACGAACACTGAAGCTTTCTTT.

The count of this clone is one. The rearrangement joins TRBV5-1 to TRBJ1-2; 7 bases align to TRBD1. This CDR3 contains 16 residues. CDR1 SGHRS and CDR2 YFSETQ come from the germline V gene. Unmatched junction bases numbered 8, after V lost 3 bases and J lost 0 bases. The CDR3 region is CASSSGTVPPNYGYTF. Here the CDR3 DNA reads TGCGCCAGCAGCTCTGGGACAGTACCACCTAACTATGGCTACACCTTC. Variable domain in full (rest from reference TRBV5-1 and TRBJ1-2): KAGVTQTPRYLIKTRGQQVTLSCSPISGHRSVSWYQQTPGQGLQFLFEYFSETQRNKGNFPGRFSGRQFSNSRSEMNVSTLELGDSALYLCASSSGTVPPNYGYTFGSGTRLTVV.

The V gene is TRBV25-1, the J gene TRBJ2-7; unclear D gene. V dropped 0 bases and J dropped 4 bases, with 4 bases sitting between them. Germline-derived CDR1 and CDR2 are MGHDK and SYGVNS. This CDR3 contains 12 residues. The CDR3 DNA reads as TGTGCCAGCAGTGAATACCAATACGAGCAGTACTTC. Translated: CASSEYQYEQYF.

This chain connects TRBV7-3 to TRBJ2-2, with D tentatively TRBD2 (5 bases). CDR1 and CDR2 (germline): SGHTA, FQGTGA. V was shortened by 2 bases and J by 5 bases, with 12 bases between the two germline ends. The CDR3 has 15 amino acids. As DNA, the CDR3 is TGTGCCAGCAGCTTATACGGGGAAGGAACCGGGGAGCTGTTTTTT. This encodes CASSLYGEGTGELFF.

The chain has TRBV6-1 and TRBJ1-2; possible D gene TRBD1, 5 bases. Germline V gene lookup returns CDR1 MNHNS and CDR2 SASEGT. The CDR3 consists of 15 residues. The V end lost 1 base, the J end lost 0 bases, and 9 bases lay between the germline ends. CDR3 residues: CASSEVAGANYGYTF. In nucleotides, the CDR3 is TGTGCCAGCAGTGAAGTGGCGGGGGCTAACTATGGCTACACCTTC.

V gene TRBV27 combines with J gene TRBJ2-3; TRBD1 aligns across 10 bases. Germline V gene lookup returns CDR1 MNHEY and CDR2 SMNVEV (reference sequence). Unmatched junction bases numbered 5, after V lost 10 bases and J lost 4 bases. The CDR3 consists of 13 residues. This CDR3 is CATRQGAPDTQYF. The DNA of the CDR3 is TGTGCCACCCGACAGGGGGCCCCAGATACGCAGTATTTT.

The J gene is TRBJ1-1, the V gene TRBV28; TRBD1 aligns across 7 bases. V lost 4 bases to trimming and J lost 1 base; unmatched junction nucleotides: 3. Germline CDR1 reads MDHEN; CDR2 reads SYDVKM. The CDR3 is 14 amino acids. The CDR3: CASSSGQPNTEAFF. The CDR3 bases are TGTGCCAGCAGTTCGGGACAGCCGAACACTGAAGCTTTCTTT.

The chain combines TRBV28 with TRBJ2-7; 9 bases map to TRBD1. Germline V CDR1 and CDR2: MDHEN, SYDVKM. The V and J ends lost 5 bases and 6 bases, in that order; junction bases with no gene match: 8. The CDR3 covers 14 residues. The DNA of the CDR3 is TGTGCCAGCAGTCCGGGACAGGGTGTCGGCGAGCAGTACTTC. Protein sequence: CASSPGQGVGEQYF.

V gene TRBV6-1 combines with J gene TRBJ2-3, with TRBD1 identical over 8 bases. The CDR3 runs 16 residues. Looked up from germline, CDR1 is MNHNS and CDR2 is SASEGT. V shed 3 bases, J shed 3 bases, and the junction held 8 bases outside the gene matches. CDR3 in amino acids: CASSDIRTGRTDTQYF. The CDR3 region has the DNA TGTGCCAGCAGTGACATAAGGACAGGGAGGACAGATACGCAGTATTTT.

This chain connects TRBV5-6 to TRBJ1-4; possible D gene TRBD1, 6 bases. Trimming removed 0 bases at V and 3 bases at J, with 6 bases between. The germline V gene has CDR1 SGHDT and CDR2 YYEEEE. This CDR3 contains 14 residues. As DNA, the CDR3 is TGTGCCAGCAGCTTGGGACAGGCTAATGAAAAACTGTTTTTT. This translates into CASSLGQANEKLFF.

V and J are TRBV6-2 or TRBV6-3 and TRBJ1-2; D ambiguous. Trimming stripped 4 bases from V and 4 bases from J, with 7 bases between. Germline V gene sequence: CDR1 MNHEY, CDR2 SVGEGT. The CDR3 length is 12 residues. The CDR3 region is CASSFPVYGYTF. Written as DNA, the CDR3 is TGTGCCAGCAGTTTTCCCGTCTATGGCTACACCTTC.

V usage is TRBV28 and J usage is TRBJ2-5; D possibly corresponds to TRBD2 (7 bases). The germline gives CDR1 MDHEN, CDR2 SYDVKM. This CDR3 contains 16 residues. V was clipped by 3 bases and J by 3 bases, with 17 bases between them. Written as DNA, the CDR3 is TGTGCCAGCAGTTTGGCGGGGGCGCGCAGGAAAGAGACCCAGTACTTC. Translation: CASSLAGARRKETQYF.

In nucleotides, the CDR3 is TGTGCCAGCAGCTTTAGGGGATCTTACAATGAGCAGTTCTTC. This translates into CASSFRGSYNEQFF. This rearrangement joins TRBV3-1 (or the pseudogene TRBV3-2) to TRBJ2-1, with a possible D match to TRBD1 (5 bases). V gave up 5 bases and J gave up 4 bases, with 12 bases separating them. The germline CDR1 and CDR2 sequences are LGHDT and YNNKEL (reference sequence). CDR3 size: 14 residues.

In regard to this clone: In the same sample, other DNA sequences code for this CDR3. The chain is built from TRBV6-5 and TRBJ2-1, with D maybe TRBD2 (6 bases). The length of the CDR3 is 15 residues. The V end lost 0 bases, the J end lost 0 bases, and 6 bases lay between the germline ends. Germline CDR1 is MNHEY and CDR2 is SVGAGI. CDR3 sequence reads: CASSYSGSSYNEQFF. DNA for the CDR3: TGTGCCAGCAGTTACTCCGGGAGCTCCTACAATGAGCAGTTCTTC.

J is TRBJ2-7 and V is TRBV29-1; TRBD2 matches 9 bases. V dropped 7 bases and J dropped 0; count of bases not matched to a gene: 7. Germline values: CDR1 SQVTM, CDR2 ANQGSEA. This CDR3 spans 14 amino acids. CDR3 coding DNA: TGCAGCGCCAGACTAGCGGTGAGCTCCTACGAGCAGTACTTC. As protein: CSARLAVSSYEQYF.

This clone was seen a single time. The chain carries TRBV28 and TRBJ2-7; D is undetermined. The CDR3 totals 14 residues. Deletions cut 5 bases from V and 2 bases from J, with 13 bases between. Germline V gene lookup returns CDR1 MDHEN and CDR2 SYDVKM. The CDR3 DNA reads as TGTGCCAGCAGTCTCCCTCTTTCTACCTACGAGCAGTACTTC. As protein: CASSLPLSTYEQYF.

The rearrangement links TRBV9 to TRBJ2-1; the D is unclear. This CDR3 spans 14 amino acids. CDR1 and CDR2 (germline): SGDLS, YYNGEE. Trimming shortened V by 0 bases and J by 5 bases, and 9 bases separated the two germline ends. CDR3 sequence (DNA): TGTGCCAGCAGCGTAGTCTGGGCCGACAATGAGCAGTTCTTC. Translation: CASSVVWADNEQFF.

The chain recombines TRBV19 with TRBJ2-1, with 15 bases lining up with TRBD2. The CDR3 extends over 15 amino acids. J lost 9 bases, V lost 3 bases, and 3 bases had no gene match. Germline CDR1 LNHDA, CDR2 SQIVND (reference sequence). The chain's CDR3 is CASSMGTSGRREQFF. The CDR3 bases are TGTGCCAGTAGTATGGGGACTAGCGGGAGGCGTGAGCAGTTCTTC.

This clone was counted only a few times. The V and J genes are TRBV11-2 and TRBJ2-5, with 11 bases aligning to TRBD1. CDR1 and CDR2 (germline): SGHAT, FQNNGV. V lost 1 base and J lost 7; bases outside the gene matches: 2. This CDR3 spans 14 amino acids. CDR3 bases: TGTGCCAGCAGCTTAGTCGGGACAGGGGGGACCCAGTACTTC. Its protein product is CASSLVGTGGTQYF.

The genes are TRBV18 and TRBJ2-7, with a weak D call TRBD2 (5 bases). The CDR3 length is 15 residues. CDR1 and CDR2 (germline): KGHSH, LQKENI. V was pared by 3 bases and J by 2 bases, with 14 bases between. The CDR3 DNA reads as TGTGCCAGCTCACCCCCCCGGACTGGCACCTACGAGCAGTACTTC. Translated: CASSPPRTGTYEQYF.

The chain employs TRBV7-3 and TRBJ2-1; maybe TRBD2 (6 bases). The V gene lost 4 bases and the J gene lost 13 bases, with 11 bases spanning the gap. Germline assignment: CDR1 SGHTA and CDR2 FQGTGA. This CDR3 comprises 11 residues. The CDR3 region is CASSSGGIQFF. Written as DNA, the CDR3 is TGTGCCAGCAGCTCCGGGGGTATCCAGTTCTTC.

This clone was detected only a few times. This chain joins TRBV5-6 and TRBJ1-6; 10 bases align to TRBD1. The germline CDR1 and CDR2 sequences are SGHDT and YYEEEE. V shed 4 bases and J 0 bases; nucleotides not matched to a gene: 4. This CDR3 has 17 residues. The CDR3 here is CASSGGQGSSYNSPLHF. The CDR3 DNA reads as TGTGCCAGCAGCGGGGGACAGGGGAGCTCCTATAATTCACCCCTCCACTTT. Drawing the rest from reference TRBV5-6 and TRBJ1-6, the complete variable domain is DAGVTQSPTHLIKTRGQQVTLRCSPKSGHDTVSWYQQALGQGPQFIFQYYEEEERQRGNFPDRFSGHQFPNYSSELNVNALLLGDSALYLCASSGGQGSSYNSPLHFGNGTRLTVT.

The chain uses TRBV7-2 and TRBJ2-5, with 7 bases matching TRBD1. The CDR3 is 16 residues long. V lost 0 bases and J lost 4; bases outside the gene matches: 8. Per germline, CDR1 SGHTA and CDR2 FQGNSA. For the CDR3, the DNA is TGTGCCAGCAGCTTAGCGCGCCAGGGGGTAGGAGAGACCCAGTACTTC. Residues: CASSLARQGVGETQYF.

This chain uses TRBV2 with TRBJ2-1; TRBD1 matches 8 bases. The CDR3 runs 17 residues. Germline CDR1 reads SNHLY; CDR2 reads FYNNEI. V was clipped by 7 bases and J by 5 bases; unmatched bases: 16. DNA for the CDR3: TGTGCCAGCACTCCTCGCACCAGGACAGGGAGGCACAATGAGCAGTTCTTC. Protein product: CASTPRTRTGRHNEQFF.

The chain combines TRBV14 with TRBJ2-7; D is perhaps TRBD2 (5 bases). Trimming removed 6 bases at V and 3 bases at J, with 12 bases between. The CDR3 has 13 residues. Germline assignment: CDR1 SGHDN and CDR2 FVKESK. CDR3 in amino acids: CASSPGNLYEQYF. CDR3 sequence (DNA): TGTGCCAGCAGTCCGGGGAATCTCTACGAGCAGTACTTC.